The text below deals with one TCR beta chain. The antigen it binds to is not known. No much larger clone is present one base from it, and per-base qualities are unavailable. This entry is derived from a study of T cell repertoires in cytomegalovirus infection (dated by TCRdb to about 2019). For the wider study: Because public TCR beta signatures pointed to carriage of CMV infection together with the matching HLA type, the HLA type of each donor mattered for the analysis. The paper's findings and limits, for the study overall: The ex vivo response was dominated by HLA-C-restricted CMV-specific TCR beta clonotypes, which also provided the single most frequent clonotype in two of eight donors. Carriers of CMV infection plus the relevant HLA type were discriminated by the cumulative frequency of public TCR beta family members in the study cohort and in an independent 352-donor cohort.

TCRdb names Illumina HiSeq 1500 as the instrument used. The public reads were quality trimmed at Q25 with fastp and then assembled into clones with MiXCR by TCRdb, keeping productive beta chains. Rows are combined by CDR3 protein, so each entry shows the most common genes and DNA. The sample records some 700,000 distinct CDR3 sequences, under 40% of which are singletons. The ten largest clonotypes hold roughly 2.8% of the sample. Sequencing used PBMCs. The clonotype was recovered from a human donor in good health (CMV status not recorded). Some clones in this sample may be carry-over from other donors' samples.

DNA sequence: TGTGCCTGGAGTGTATTGACGAGGGGTGGCTACACCTTC. The resulting protein is CAWSVLTRGGYTF. In this chain, TRBV30 is recombined with TRBJ1-2; 5 matching bases give a weak D call of TRBD1. The CDR3 starts with the cysteine, ends with the phenylalanine, and has 13 residues. Of the read, only the CDR3 DNA is kept; its 39 bases are in frame from base 1. The germline ends are 12 bases apart after V is trimmed by 0 bases and J by 7 bases. The germline V gene (reference sequence) sets CDR1 to GTSNPN and CDR2 to SVGIG.